This T cell receptor (beta chain) was profiled in a study of blood T cell repertoires in COVID-19. The data were produced by immunoSEQ multiplex PCR, yet TCRdb's version contains in-frame clones alone and is incomplete. The sample includes about 24,000 clones, less than 75% of them seen just once. Germline loops: CDR1 SGHTA, CDR2 FQGNSA. The CDR3 sequence is 14 residues long. The trim removed 3 bases at V and 2 bases at J, leaving 1 base unmatched. This rearrangement joins TRBV7-2 to TRBJ1-3; 7 bases agree with TRBD1. Sequencing was carried out using peripheral blood. This clonotype was sampled from a human donor in a cohort sampled during active or convalescent COVID-19. CDR3 bases: TGTGCCAGCAGCTTCACAGGGGCTGGAAACACCATATATTTT. Its translation is CASSFTGAGNTIYF.